The next 21 T cell receptor beta chains were all read from a single sample in a study of blood T cell repertoires in COVID-19. This table comes from immunoSEQ multiplex PCR, and its TCRdb copy is limited to in-frame clones, with some not included. In the table there are around 78,000 clones, roughly 89% of which are singletons. The sequencing input was peripheral blood. The receptors originated from a man aged 50 to 59 with active or convalescent COVID-19.

The rearrangement joins TRBV15 to TRBJ2-6, with D perhaps TRBD2 (5 bases). Germline V lookup: CDR1 LNHNV, CDR2 YYDKDF (reference sequence). V was clipped by 1 base and J by 2 bases, with 6 bases between them. This CDR3 is 15 amino acids long. CDR3 amino acids: CATSRAGTGANVLTF. The CDR3 bases are TGTGCCACCAGCAGAGCGGGGACTGGGGCCAACGTCCTGACTTTC.

The V gene is TRBV5-1, the J gene TRBJ2-7, with TRBD1 matching over 7 bases. The CDR3 runs to 17 residues. Germline loops: CDR1 SGHRS, CDR2 YFSETQ. The ends lost 4 bases at V and 4 bases at J; junction bases unmatched: 17. The CDR3 is CASSPTLQGPRVYEQYF. As DNA, the CDR3 is TGCGCCAGCAGCCCCACCCTACAGGGGCCGAGGGTATACGAGCAGTACTTC. Using reference TRBV5-1 and TRBJ2-7 for the parts outside the CDR3, the full variable domain is KAGVTQTPRYLIKTRGQQVTLSCSPISGHRSVSWYQQTPGQGLQFLFEYFSETQRNKGNFPGRFSGRQFSNSRSEMNVSTLELGDSALYLCASSPTLQGPRVYEQYFGPGTRLTVT.

The CDR3 nucleotides are TGCAGCGTCCTTGGTGGGTCGCAGGGGGCATCGGACGAGCAGTACTTC. Amino acid sequence: CSVLGGSQGASDEQYF. The chain joins TRBV29-1 to TRBJ2-7, with TRBD1 matching over 8 bases. The CDR3 is 16 residues long. V lost 6 bases and J lost 5; bases outside the gene matches: 18. Germline CDR1 SQVTM, CDR2 ANQGSEA.

This chain connects TRBV10-1 to TRBJ2-3; D is undetermined. In germline, CDR1 is WNHNN, CDR2 SYGVQD (reference sequence). V was shortened by 2 bases and J by 2 bases, with 8 bases between the two germline ends. This CDR3 is built from 14 residues. The CDR3: CASSEAVNTDTQYF. The CDR3 nucleotides read TGCGCCAGCAGTGAGGCGGTAAACACAGATACGCAGTATTTT.

The genes are TRBV14 and TRBJ2-7, with unresolved D. This CDR3 contains 13 residues. The V end lost 0 bases, the J end lost 6 bases, and 9 bases lay between the germline ends. Per germline, CDR1 SGHDN and CDR2 FVKESK. Here the CDR3 reads CASSQDLTGEQYF. CDR3 in DNA: TGTGCCAGCAGCCAAGATCTGACTGGCGAGCAGTACTTC.

There are a few counts of this clone. The chain uses TRBV4-1 and TRBJ2-7; TRBD1 matches at 11 bases. Unmatched junction bases numbered 4, after V lost 1 base and J lost 5 bases. The CDR3 length is 15 residues. Germline CDR1 and CDR2: MGHRA and YSYEKL. CDR3 in DNA: TGCGCCAGCAGCCAAGTGGGACAGGGGGTCCACGAGCAGTACTTC. This codes for CASSQVGQGVHEQYF.

The chain couples TRBV24-1 to TRBJ2-1, with a tentative D call TRBD2 (6 bases). CDR1 is KGHDR, CDR2 SFDVKD, per germline. This CDR3 contains 15 residues. V lost 5 bases and J lost 5, with 15 bases in between. The CDR3 bases are TGTGCCACCAGTGGCCATGCGGGGACGAACAATGAGCAGTTCTTC. Protein: CATSGHAGTNNEQFF.

The chain couples TRBV12-5 to TRBJ2-3, with 13 bases matching TRBD2. V shed 2 bases and J 6 bases; nucleotides not matched to a gene: 8. Per germline, CDR1 LGHNT and CDR2 FRNRAP. CDR3 size: 17 residues. Written as DNA, the CDR3 is TGTGCTAGTGGTTTGCCGGGACTAGCGGGGCCCCCGGATACGCAGTATTTT. Translating gives CASGLPGLAGPPDTQYF.

This rearrangement joins TRBV2 to TRBJ2-3; perhaps TRBD2 as D (6 bases). CDR1 and CDR2 from the germline V gene are SNHLY and FYNNEI. Trimming cost V 6 bases and J 4 bases, with 17 bases left between them. The CDR3 covers 15 residues. Here the CDR3 reads CASRMSGLGADTQYF. In DNA form, the CDR3 reads TGTGCCAGCAGGATGAGCGGGTTGGGTGCAGATACGCAGTATTTT. The full variable domain, with the rest looked up from reference TRBV2 and TRBJ2-3, is EPEVTQTPSHQVTQMGQEVILRCVPISNHLYFYWYRQILGQKVEFLVSFYNNEISEKSEIFDDQFSVERPDGSNFTLKIRSTKLEDSAMYFCASRMSGLGADTQYFGPGTRLTVL.

The rearrangement links TRBV19 to TRBJ1-2; 9 bases align to TRBD1. Germline V gene sequence: CDR1 LNHDA, CDR2 SQIVND (reference sequence). V lost 1 base and J lost 4; bases outside the gene matches: 1. This CDR3 comprises 14 residues. The chain's CDR3 is CASSIVDRGYGYTF. The CDR3 DNA follows: TGTGCCAGTAGTATAGTGGACAGGGGCTATGGCTACACCTTC.

This clone was detected a few times. This chain links TRBV7-2 with TRBJ2-2; 11 nucleotides agree with TRBD1. Trimming removed 5 bases from V and 5 bases from J; junction bases left unmatched: 4. There are 15 residues in the CDR3. The germline gives CDR1 SGHTA, CDR2 FQGNSA. The CDR3 reads CASSLDRGRTGELFF. CDR3 coding DNA: TGTGCCAGCAGCCTGGACAGGGGGCGGACCGGGGAGCTGTTTTTT.

The CDR3 DNA follows: TGTGCCAGCAAGCGGGAGGAGGGAACAGATACGCAGTATTTT. Translating it yields CASKREEGTDTQYF. The V call is TRBV6-4, the J call TRBJ2-3, with 9 positions matching TRBD2. V shed 7 bases, J shed 3 bases, and the junction held 5 bases outside the gene matches. There are 14 residues in the CDR3. Germline CDR1 and CDR2: MRHNA and SNTAGT.

The V and J genes are TRBV2 and TRBJ2-3, with TRBD1 as a possible D gene (5 bases). Germline CDR1 and CDR2: SNHLY and FYNNEI. Trimming took 3 bases from V and 4 from J, leaving 11 bases between them. The CDR3 sequence is 14 residues long. The CDR3, as DNA: TGTGCCAGCAGTGATTTGAGCAGGGCAGATACGCAGTATTTT. This encodes CASSDLSRADTQYF.

The chain carries TRBV28 and TRBJ2-5; perhaps TRBD2 as D (5 bases). There are 15 residues in the CDR3. Trimming left V 2 bases short and J 7 bases short, with 17 bases between. CDR1 is MDHEN and CDR2 is SYDVKM in the germline V gene. Here the CDR3 reads CASSLDPRGPGTQYF. CDR3 DNA sequence: TGTGCCAGCAGTTTAGATCCAAGAGGGCCGGGGACCCAGTACTTC.

V and J are TRBV3-1 (or the pseudogene TRBV3-2) and TRBJ2-3; no reliable D call. This CDR3 comprises 14 residues. V was cut by 4 bases and J by 4 bases, with 12 bases left in between. Germline V gives CDR1 LGHDT, CDR2 YNNKEL (reference sequence). The DNA for the CDR3 is TGTGCCAGCAGCCCCGCAGGTGGTGCAGATACGCAGTATTTT. This encodes CASSPAGGADTQYF.

V gene TRBV5-4 combines with J gene TRBJ2-3, with no clear D. The CDR3 spans 15 residues. CDR1 is SGHNT, CDR2 YYREEE, per germline (reference sequence). Between the trimmed V and J ends, which lost 1 base and 0 bases, there was a span of 9 bases. The CDR3 loop is CASSLTVLSTDTQYF. In nucleotides, the CDR3 is TGTGCCAGCAGCTTGACAGTCCTTAGCACAGATACGCAGTATTTT.

The chain is built from TRBV10-3 and TRBJ2-5, with TRBD1 matching over 9 bases. The CDR3 has 17 amino acids. V lost 2 bases to trimming and J lost 3 bases; unmatched junction nucleotides: 10. The germline CDR1 and CDR2 sequences are ENHRY and SYGVKD. The CDR3 reads CAISEDTGTGRKETQYF. The CDR3 DNA sequence: TGTGCCATCAGTGAGGATACCGGGACAGGGAGAAAAGAGACCCAGTACTTC.

This chain connects TRBV3-1 (or the pseudogene TRBV3-2) to TRBJ1-5; D is possibly TRBD1 (6 bases). Germline lookup yields CDR1 LGHDT and CDR2 YNNKEL (reference sequence). The CDR3 consists of 15 residues. Trimming left V 5 bases short and J 7 bases short, with 18 bases between. The CDR3 DNA follows: TGTGCCAGCAGCGATGGGCTCAGGGGTTGGCAGCCCCAGCATTTT. It encodes CASSDGLRGWQPQHF.

The V and J genes are TRBV6-1 and TRBJ2-2, with D perhaps matching TRBD1 (5 bases). Germline V gene lookup returns CDR1 MNHNS and CDR2 SASEGT. Trimming cost V 0 bases and J 7 bases, with 12 bases left between them. The CDR3 is 15 residues long. The CDR3 DNA follows: TGTGCCAGCAGTGAAGCGGCAGGGTTGGTCGGGGAGCTGTTTTTT. Its protein product is CASSEAAGLVGELFF.

The rearrangement links TRBV6-5 to TRBJ1-1; D gene unclear. In germline, CDR1 is MNHEY, CDR2 SVGAGI. CDR3 size: 12 residues. V was clipped by 7 bases and J by 0 bases, with 6 bases between them. This CDR3 reads CASTDMNTEAFF. The CDR3 region has the DNA TGTGCCAGCACAGACATGAACACTGAAGCTTTCTTT.

The V call is TRBV5-1, the J call TRBJ2-5, with TRBD1 as a possible D gene (6 bases). V lost 2 bases to trimming and J lost 4 bases, with 12 bases between them. This CDR3 is built from 14 residues. Per the germline V gene, CDR1 is SGHRS and CDR2 is YFSETQ. The CDR3 coding sequence is TGCGCCAGCAGCTTTGGACAGCCCCCAGAGACCCAGTACTTC. Translated: CASSFGQPPETQYF.